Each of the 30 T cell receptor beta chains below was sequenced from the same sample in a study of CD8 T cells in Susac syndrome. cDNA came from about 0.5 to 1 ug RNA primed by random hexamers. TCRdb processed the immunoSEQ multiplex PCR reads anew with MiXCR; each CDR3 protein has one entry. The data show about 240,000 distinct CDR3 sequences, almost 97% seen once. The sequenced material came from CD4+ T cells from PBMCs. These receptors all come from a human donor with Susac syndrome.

The CDR3 nucleotides are TGTGCCAGCAGCGTAGGGATAGCGGGAGTAACAGATACGCAGTATTTT. Translation: CASSVGIAGVTDTQYF. The chain carries TRBV9 and TRBJ2-3, with 9 positions matching TRBD2. The CDR3 totals 16 residues. V lost 0 bases to trimming and J lost 3 bases; unmatched junction nucleotides: 5. Germline CDR1 is SGDLS and CDR2 is YYNGEE. Filled out from reference TRBV9 and TRBJ2-3, the complete variable domain reads DSGVTQTPKHLITATGQRVTLRCSPRSGDLSVYWYQQSLDQGLQFLIQYYNGEERAKGNILERFSAQQFPDLHSELNLSSLELGDSALYFCASSVGIAGVTDTQYFGPGTRLTVL.

The CDR3 region has the DNA TGTGCCTGGAGCCCGTTACAGGGGATGCACACCATATATTTT. It specifies CAWSPLQGMHTIYF. V usage is TRBV30 and J usage is TRBJ1-3; TRBD1 agrees at 7 bases. CDR1 is GTSNPN, CDR2 SVGIG, per germline (reference sequence). The CDR3 is 14 residues long. With 3 bases clipped from V and 8 bases from J, the junction kept 10 bases outside the gene matches. Full variable domain (outside the CDR3, taken from reference TRBV30 and TRBJ1-3): SQTIHQWPATLVQPVGSPLSLECTVEGTSNPNLYWYRQAAGRGLQLLFYSVGIGQISSEVPQNLSASRPQDRQFILSSKKLLLSDSGFYLCAWSPLQGMHTIYFGEGSWLTVV.

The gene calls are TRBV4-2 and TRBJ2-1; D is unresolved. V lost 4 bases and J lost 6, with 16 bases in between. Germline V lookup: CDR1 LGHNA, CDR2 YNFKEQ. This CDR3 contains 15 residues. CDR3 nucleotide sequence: TGTGCCAGCAGCCCTCGGACCGTCTCACCCAATGAGCAGTTCTTC. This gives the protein CASSPRTVSPNEQFF.

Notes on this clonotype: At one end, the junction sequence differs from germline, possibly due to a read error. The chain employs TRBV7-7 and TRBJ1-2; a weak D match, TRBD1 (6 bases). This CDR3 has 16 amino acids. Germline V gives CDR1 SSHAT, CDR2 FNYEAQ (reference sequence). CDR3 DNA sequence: TGTGCTAGCAGCTACCCTTGGACAGTTTCCAACTATGGCTACACCTTC. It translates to CASSYPWTVSNYGYTF. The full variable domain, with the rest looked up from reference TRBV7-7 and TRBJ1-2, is GAGVSQSPRYKVTKRGQDVTLRCDPISSHATLYWYQQALGQGPEFLTYFNYEAQPDKSGLPSDRFSAERPEGSISTLTIQRTEQRDSAMYRCASSYPWTVSNYGYTFGSGTRLTVV.

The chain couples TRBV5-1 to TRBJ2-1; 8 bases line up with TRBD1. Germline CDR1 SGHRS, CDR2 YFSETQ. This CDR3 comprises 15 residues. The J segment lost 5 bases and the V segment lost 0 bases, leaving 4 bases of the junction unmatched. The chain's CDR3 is CASSLDGQGNNEQFF. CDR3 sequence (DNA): TGCGCCAGCAGCTTGGATGGACAGGGAAACAATGAGCAGTTCTTC.

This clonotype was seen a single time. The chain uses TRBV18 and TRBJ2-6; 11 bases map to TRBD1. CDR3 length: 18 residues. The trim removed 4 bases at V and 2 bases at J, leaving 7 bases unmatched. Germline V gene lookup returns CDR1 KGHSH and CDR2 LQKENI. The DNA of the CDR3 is TGTGCCAGCTCACTAGGACAGGGGGCGGGCACTGGGGCCAACGTCCTGACTTTC. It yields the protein CASSLGQGAGTGANVLTF.

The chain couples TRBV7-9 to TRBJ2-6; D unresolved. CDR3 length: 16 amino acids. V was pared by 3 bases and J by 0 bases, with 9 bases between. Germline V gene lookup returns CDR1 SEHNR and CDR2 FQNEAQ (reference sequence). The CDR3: CASSFSALSGANVLTF. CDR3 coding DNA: TGTGCCAGCAGCTTTTCCGCGCTCTCTGGGGCCAACGTCCTGACTTTC.

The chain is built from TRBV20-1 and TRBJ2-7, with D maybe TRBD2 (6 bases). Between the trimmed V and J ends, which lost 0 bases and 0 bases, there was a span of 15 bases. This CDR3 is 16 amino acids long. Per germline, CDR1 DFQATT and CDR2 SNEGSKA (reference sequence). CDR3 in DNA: TGCAGTGCTAGAGATAGGAGGAGGGGCCCCTCCTACGAGCAGTACTTC. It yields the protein CSARDRRRGPSYEQYF.

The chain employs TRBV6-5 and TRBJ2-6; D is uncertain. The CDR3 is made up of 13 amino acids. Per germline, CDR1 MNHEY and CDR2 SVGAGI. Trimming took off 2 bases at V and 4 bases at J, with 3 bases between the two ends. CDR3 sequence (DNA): TGTGCCAGCAGTTACGGAGGGGCCAACGTCCTGACTTTC. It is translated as CASSYGGANVLTF.

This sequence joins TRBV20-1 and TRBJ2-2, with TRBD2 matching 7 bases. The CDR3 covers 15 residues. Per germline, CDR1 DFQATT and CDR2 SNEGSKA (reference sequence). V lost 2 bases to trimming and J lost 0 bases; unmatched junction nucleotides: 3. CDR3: CSARTGGSNTGELFF. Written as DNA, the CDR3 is TGCAGTGCTAGAACGGGAGGATCGAACACCGGGGAGCTGTTTTTT.

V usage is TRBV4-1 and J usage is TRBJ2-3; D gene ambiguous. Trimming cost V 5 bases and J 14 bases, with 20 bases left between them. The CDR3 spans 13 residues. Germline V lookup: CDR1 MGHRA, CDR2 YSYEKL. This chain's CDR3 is CASSEIRAARGYF. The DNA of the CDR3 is TGCGCCAGCAGCGAAATCCGCGCTGCCCGAGGGTATTTT.

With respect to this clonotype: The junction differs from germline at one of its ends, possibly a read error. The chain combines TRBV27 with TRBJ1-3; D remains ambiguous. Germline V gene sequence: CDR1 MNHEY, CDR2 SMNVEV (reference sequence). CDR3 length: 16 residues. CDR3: CASSPMGRSSENTIYF. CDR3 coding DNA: TGTGCCAGCAGCCCGATGGGCAGGAGCTCTGAAAACACCATATATTTT.

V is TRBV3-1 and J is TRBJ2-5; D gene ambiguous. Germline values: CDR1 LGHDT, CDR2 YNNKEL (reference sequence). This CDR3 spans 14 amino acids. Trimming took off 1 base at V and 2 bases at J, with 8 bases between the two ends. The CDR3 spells CASSQVFSQETQYF. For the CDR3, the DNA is TGTGCCAGCAGCCAAGTTTTCTCTCAAGAGACCCAGTACTTC.

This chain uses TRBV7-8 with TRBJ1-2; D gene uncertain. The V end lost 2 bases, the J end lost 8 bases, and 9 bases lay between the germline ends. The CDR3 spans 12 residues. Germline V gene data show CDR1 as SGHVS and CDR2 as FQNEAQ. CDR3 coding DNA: TGTGCCAGCAGCTTACGGGATTCGGGCTACACCTTC. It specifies CASSLRDSGYTF.

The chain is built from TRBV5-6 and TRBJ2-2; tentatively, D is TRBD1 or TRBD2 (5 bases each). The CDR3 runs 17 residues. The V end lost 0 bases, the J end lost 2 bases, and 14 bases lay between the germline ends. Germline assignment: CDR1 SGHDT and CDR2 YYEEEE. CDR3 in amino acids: CASSLVGLGGNTGELFF. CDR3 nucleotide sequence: TGTGCCAGCAGCTTGGTGGGTCTTGGGGGAAACACCGGGGAGCTGTTTTTT.

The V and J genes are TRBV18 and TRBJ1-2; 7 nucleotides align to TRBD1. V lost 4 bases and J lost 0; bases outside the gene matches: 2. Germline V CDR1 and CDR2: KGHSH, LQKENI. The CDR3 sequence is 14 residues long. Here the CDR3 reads CASSQDRSNYGYTF. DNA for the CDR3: TGTGCCAGCTCACAGGACAGGTCTAACTATGGCTACACCTTC.

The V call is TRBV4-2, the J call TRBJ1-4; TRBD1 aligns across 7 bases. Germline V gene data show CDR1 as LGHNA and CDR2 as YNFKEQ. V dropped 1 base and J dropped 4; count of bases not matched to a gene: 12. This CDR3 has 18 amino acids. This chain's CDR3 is CASSQVKTGRLVNEKLFF. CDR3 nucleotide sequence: TGTGCCAGCAGCCAAGTGAAGACAGGGAGGTTGGTTAATGAAAAACTGTTTTTT.

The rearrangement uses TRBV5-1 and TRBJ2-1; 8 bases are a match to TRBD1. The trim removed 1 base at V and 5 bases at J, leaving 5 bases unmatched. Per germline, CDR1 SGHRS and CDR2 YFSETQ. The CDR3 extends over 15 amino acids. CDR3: CASSLQDRVNNEQFF. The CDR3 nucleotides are TGCGCCAGCAGCTTGCAGGACAGGGTAAACAATGAGCAGTTCTTC.

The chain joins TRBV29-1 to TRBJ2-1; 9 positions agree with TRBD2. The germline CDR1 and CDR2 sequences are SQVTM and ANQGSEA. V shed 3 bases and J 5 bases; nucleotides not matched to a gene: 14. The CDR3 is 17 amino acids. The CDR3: CSVDGRLAGYAHNEQFF. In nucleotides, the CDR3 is TGCAGCGTTGATGGTCGGCTAGCGGGGTATGCCCACAATGAGCAGTTCTTC.

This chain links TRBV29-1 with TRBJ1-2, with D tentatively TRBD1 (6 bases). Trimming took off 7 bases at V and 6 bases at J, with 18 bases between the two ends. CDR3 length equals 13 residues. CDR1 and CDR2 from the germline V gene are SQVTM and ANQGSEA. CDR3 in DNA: TGCAGCGCCCTCAAAAGGGACACCGATGGCTACACCTTC. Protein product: CSALKRDTDGYTF.

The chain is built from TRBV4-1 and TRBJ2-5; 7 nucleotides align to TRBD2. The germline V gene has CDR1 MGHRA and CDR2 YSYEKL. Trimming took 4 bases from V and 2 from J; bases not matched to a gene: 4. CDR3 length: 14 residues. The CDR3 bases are TGCGCCAGCAGCCCACTAGCGAGACAAGAGACCCAGTACTTC. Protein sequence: CASSPLARQETQYF.

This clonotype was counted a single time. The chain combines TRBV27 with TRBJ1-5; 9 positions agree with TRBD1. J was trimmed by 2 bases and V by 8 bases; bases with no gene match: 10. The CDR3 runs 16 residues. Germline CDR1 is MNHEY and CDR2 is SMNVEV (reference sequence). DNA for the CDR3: TGTGCCAGCGGATTATCAGGGGACAGGGGCAATCAGCCCCAGCATTTT. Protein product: CASGLSGDRGNQPQHF.

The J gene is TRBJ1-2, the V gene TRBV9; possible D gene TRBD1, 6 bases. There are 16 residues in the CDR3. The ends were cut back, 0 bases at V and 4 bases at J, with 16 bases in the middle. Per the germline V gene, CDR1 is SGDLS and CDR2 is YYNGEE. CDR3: CASSVDPSRGGYGYTF. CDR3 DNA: TGTGCCAGCAGCGTAGATCCCAGCAGGGGCGGCTATGGCTACACCTTC.

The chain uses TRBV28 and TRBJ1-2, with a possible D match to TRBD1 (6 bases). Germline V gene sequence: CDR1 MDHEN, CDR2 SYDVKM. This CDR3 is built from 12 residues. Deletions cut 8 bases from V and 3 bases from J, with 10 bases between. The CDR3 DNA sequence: TGTGCCAGCCACAGACAGGACTATGGCTACACCTTC. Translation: CASHRQDYGYTF.

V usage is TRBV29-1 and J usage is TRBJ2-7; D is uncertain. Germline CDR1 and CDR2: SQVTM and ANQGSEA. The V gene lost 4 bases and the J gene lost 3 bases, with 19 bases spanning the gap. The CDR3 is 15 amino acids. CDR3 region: CSVGAGPTTFYEQYF. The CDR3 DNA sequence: TGCAGCGTTGGGGCAGGTCCCACCACCTTCTACGAGCAGTACTTC.

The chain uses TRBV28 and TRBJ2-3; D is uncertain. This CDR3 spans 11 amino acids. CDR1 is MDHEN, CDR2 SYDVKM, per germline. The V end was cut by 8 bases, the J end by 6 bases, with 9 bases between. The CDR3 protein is CASLSGDTQYF. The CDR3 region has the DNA TGTGCCAGCCTTAGTGGGGATACGCAGTATTTT.

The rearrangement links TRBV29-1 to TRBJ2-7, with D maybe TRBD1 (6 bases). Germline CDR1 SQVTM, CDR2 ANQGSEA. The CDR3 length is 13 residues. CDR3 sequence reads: CAVRGLSSYEQYF. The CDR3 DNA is TGCGCCGTCAGGGGATTAAGCTCCTACGAGCAGTACTTC.

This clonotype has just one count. CDR3 nucleotides: TGTGCCAGCAGCAATGTAGCGGGAGCCAAAAACATTCAGTACTTC. Translation gives CASSNVAGAKNIQYF. This rearrangement joins TRBV11-2 to TRBJ2-4, with 7 positions matching TRBD2. Trimming cost V 5 bases and J 0 bases; bases outside gene matches: 4. Germline V gene data show CDR1 as SGHAT and CDR2 as FQNNGV. This CDR3 contains 15 residues.

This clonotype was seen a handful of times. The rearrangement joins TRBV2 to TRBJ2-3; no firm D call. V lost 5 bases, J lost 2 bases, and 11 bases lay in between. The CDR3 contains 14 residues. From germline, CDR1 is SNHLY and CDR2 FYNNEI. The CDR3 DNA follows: TGTGCCAGCAGTTCCCTTCTTCCCACAGATACGCAGTATTTT. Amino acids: CASSSLLPTDTQYF.

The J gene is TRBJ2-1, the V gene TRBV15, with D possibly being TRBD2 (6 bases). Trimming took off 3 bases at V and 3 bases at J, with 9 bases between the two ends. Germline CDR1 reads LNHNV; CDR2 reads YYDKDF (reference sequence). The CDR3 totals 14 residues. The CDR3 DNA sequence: TGTGCCACCAGCAGTGAGCGGGTCTACAATGAGCAGTTCTTC. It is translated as CATSSERVYNEQFF.